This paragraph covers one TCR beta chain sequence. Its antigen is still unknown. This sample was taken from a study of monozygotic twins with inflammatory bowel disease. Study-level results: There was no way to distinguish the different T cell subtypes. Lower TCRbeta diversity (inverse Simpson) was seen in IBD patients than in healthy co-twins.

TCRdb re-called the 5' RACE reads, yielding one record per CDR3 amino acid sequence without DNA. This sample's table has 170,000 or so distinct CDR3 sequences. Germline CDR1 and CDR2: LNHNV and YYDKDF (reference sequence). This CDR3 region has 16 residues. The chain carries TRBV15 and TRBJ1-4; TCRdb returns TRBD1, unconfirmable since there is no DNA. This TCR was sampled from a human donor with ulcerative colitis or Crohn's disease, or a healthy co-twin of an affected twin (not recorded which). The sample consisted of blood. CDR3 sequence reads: CATSMSPRAANEKLFF.